This T cell receptor (beta chain) comes out of a study of PD-1 blockade in classical Hodgkin lymphoma. Measured with immunoSEQ multiplex PCR; TCRdb has only the in-frame clones, and not every one. This sample has approximately 60,000 clones, with approximately 89% found just once. The germline CDR1 and CDR2 sequences are GTSNPN and SVGIG (reference sequence). CDR3 length: 16 amino acids. After removal of 6 bases from V and 0 bases from J, the junction contained 6 bases not matched to a gene. Relapse after autologous stem cell transplantation occurred in every patient, and brentuximab vedotin exposure varied. Reported best responses ranged across complete response, partial response or progressive disease.

The TCR sequence derives from a human donor with classical Hodgkin lymphoma. This specimen was peripheral blood mononuclear cells (PBMCs), taken at baseline. The genes are TRBV30 and TRBJ2-2; 11 bases fit TRBD2. The CDR3 here is CACNMGLAANTGELFF. The CDR3 DNA sequence: TGTGCCTGCAACATGGGACTAGCGGCGAACACCGGGGAGCTGTTTTTT.